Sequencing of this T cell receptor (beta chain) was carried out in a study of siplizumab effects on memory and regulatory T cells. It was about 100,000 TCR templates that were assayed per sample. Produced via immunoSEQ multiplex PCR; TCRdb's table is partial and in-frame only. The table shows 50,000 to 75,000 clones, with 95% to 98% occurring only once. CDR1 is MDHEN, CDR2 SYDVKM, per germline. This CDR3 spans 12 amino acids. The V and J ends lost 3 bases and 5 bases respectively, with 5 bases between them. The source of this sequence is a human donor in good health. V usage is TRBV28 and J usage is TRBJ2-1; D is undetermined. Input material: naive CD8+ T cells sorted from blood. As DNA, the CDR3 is TGTGCCAGCAGTTTCGTCGACAATGAGCAGTTCTTC. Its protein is CASSFVDNEQFF.